This T cell receptor (beta chain) is from a study of blood T cell repertoires in COVID-19. In the study overall: Sources were T cells, B-cell-depleted T cells, or PBMCs; the material itself was cDNA or gDNA.

This study enrolled people aged roughly 18 to 89 from about 26 US geographic areas. Clinical histories supplied by participants themselves formed the basis of cohort assignment. CDR1 is SEHNR, CDR2 FQNEAQ, per germline (reference sequence). The trim removed 4 bases at V and 4 bases at J, leaving 13 bases unmatched. This CDR3 comprises 17 residues. In the authors' methods: Reference gene primer amplification gave estimated nucleated cell counts. TCRdb's copy holds only in-frame clones and misses some; the assay was immunoSEQ multiplex PCR. The V and J calls and clone size are taken from that table; D and trimming were inferred from the DNA. The sample comprises some 250,000 clones, about 91% of which are singletons, and 1% to 1.5% rests with the top ten.

J is TRBJ1-2 and V is TRBV7-9; 9 nucleotides agree with TRBD1. Specimen: PBMCs or T cells enriched from blood (not recorded which). This clonotype originated in a human donor in a cohort exposed to, infected with or recovered from COVID-19 (not recorded which). The donor label of this sample is uncertain. CDR3 sequence: CASSWATHRGRFYGYTF. In DNA, the CDR3 is TGTGCCAGCAGCTGGGCCACTCACAGGGGGCGCTTCTATGGCTACACCTTC.